This T cell receptor (beta chain) was sequenced during a study of T cell responses to AZD1222 COVID-19 vaccine. Generated by immunoSEQ multiplex PCR, the TCRdb table keeps only in-frame clones and is missing some. The sample lists roughly 86,000 clones, roughly 85% occurring once. Pooling of second doses given at about 4 or about 12 weeks was done. Study conclusions and caveats: Close to half of all spike-specific TCRs reportedly target regions of the variants that are unmutated. Only five to seven individuals given AZD1222 were seropositive at baseline. Sampling that yielded the repertoires occurred only after the peak T cell response.

Germline V lookup: CDR1 SGHKS, CDR2 YYEKEE (reference sequence). Trimming removed 4 bases from V and 0 bases from J, with 11 bases in between. The CDR3 is 15 amino acids. A few counts support this clone. Its target is not known. The sequence was collected from an adult who received the AZD1222 COVID-19 vaccine. This chain joins TRBV5-5 and TRBJ2-1; no firm D call. The material was peripheral blood, obtained 28 days after the second AZD1222 dose. The CDR3 DNA sequence: TGTGCCAGCAGCCTGACCCGGAGCTCCTACAATGAGCAGTTCTTC. Protein product: CASSLTRSSYNEQFF. The full variable domain, completed using reference TRBV5-5 and TRBJ2-1, is DAGVTQSPTHLIKTRGQQVTLRCSPISGHKSVSWYQQVLGQGPQFIFQYYEKEERGRGNFPDRFSARQFPNYSSELNVNALLLGDSALYLCASSLTRSSYNEQFFGPGTRLTVL.